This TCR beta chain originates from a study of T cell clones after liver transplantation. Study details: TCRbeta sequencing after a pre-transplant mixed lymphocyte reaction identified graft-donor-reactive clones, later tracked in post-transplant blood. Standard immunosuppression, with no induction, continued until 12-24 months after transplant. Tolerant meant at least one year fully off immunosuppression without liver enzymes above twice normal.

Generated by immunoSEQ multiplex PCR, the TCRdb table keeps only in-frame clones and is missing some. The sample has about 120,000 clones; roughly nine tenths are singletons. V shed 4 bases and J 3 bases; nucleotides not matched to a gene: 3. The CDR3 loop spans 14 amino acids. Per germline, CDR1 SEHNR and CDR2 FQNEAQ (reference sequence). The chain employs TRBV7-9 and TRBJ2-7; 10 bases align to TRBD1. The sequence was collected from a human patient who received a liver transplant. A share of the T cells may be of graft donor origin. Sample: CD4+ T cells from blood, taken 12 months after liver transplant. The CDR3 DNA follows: TGTGCCAGCAGCTGGGGACAGGGGATCTACGAGCAGTACTTC. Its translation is CASSWGQGIYEQYF.